At least ten counts were recorded for the clone carrying this TCR beta chain. Its matching antigen is unknown. The data derive from a study of T cells in Graves' hyperthyroidism and ophthalmopathy. At the level of the study: Initial diagnosis, before any treatment, was when peripheral blood was collected.

Criteria for exclusion of patients were uncontrolled infection, other autoimmune disease, pregnancy or lactation. Overall study results and limits: Blood shared most expanded thyroid clonotypes above 0.001. From stable hyperthyroidism, ophthalmopathy was set apart by a 13 V-J model.

Amplified TCR beta CDR3 regions derived from RNA transcripts. During a first-round RT-PCR of the TCR CDR3, the HTBI primer set was used. TCRdb recomputed calls from the multiplex PCR reads with MiXCR, one row per CDR3 protein. The table has about 610,000 distinct CDR3 sequences, approximately 14% seen once. Germline CDR1 is SGHVS and CDR2 is FQNEAQ. The CDR3 contains 17 residues. Losses at the gene ends were 3 bases for V and 6 bases for J; bases not matched to a gene: 16. The receptor comes from a woman aged 40 to 50 with Graves' ophthalmopathy. This chain links TRBV7-8 with TRBJ1-2; the match to TRBD1 covers 7 bases. Sample: blood. DNA for the CDR3: TGTGCCAGCAGCTTCGGGGCGAAGCGGGACAGAGATGATGGCTACACCTTC. Translation gives CASSFGAKRDRDDGYTF. Full variable domain (outside the CDR3, taken from reference TRBV7-8 and TRBJ1-2): GAGVSQSPRYKVAKRGQDVALRCDPISGHVSLFWYQQALGQGPEFLTYFQNEAQLDKSGLPSDRFFAERPEGSVSTLKIQRTQQEDSAVYLCASSFGAKRDRDDGYTFGSGTRLTVV.